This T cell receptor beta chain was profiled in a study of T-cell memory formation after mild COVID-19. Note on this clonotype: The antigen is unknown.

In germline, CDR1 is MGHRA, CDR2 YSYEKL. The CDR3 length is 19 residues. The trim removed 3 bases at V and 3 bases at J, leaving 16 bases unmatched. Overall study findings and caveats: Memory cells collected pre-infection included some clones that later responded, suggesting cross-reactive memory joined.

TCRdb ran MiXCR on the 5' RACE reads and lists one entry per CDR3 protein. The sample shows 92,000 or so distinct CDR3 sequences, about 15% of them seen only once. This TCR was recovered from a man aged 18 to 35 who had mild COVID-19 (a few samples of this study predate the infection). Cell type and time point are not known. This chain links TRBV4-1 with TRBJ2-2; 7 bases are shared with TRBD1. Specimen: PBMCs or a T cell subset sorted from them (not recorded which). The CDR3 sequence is CASSHSYPQGESYTGELFF. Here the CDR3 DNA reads TGCGCCAGCAGCCATTCCTATCCCCAGGGGGAAAGTTACACCGGGGAGCTGTTTTTT.